This TCR beta chain appears in the sequencing data of a study of OX40 agonist ivuxolimab in advanced cancers. Study-level points and caveats: More expanded clones were seen, on average, in CD8+ T cells than in CD4+.

Details on this clone: Its antigen is unknown.

Germline V gene lookup returns CDR1 MNHNS and CDR2 SASEGT. V trimming: 4 bases; J trimming: 3 bases; junction bases outside the gene matches: 6. This CDR3 region has 15 residues. This table comes from immunoSEQ multiplex PCR, and its TCRdb copy is limited to in-frame clones, with some not included. The table records under 50,000 clones, 80% to 90% of them present only once. It was autoimmune disease history or systemic immunosuppression that excluded patients. This TCR was sampled from an adult with an advanced solid tumor such as melanoma, head and neck, liver or kidney cancer. The sequencing used CD4+ or CD8+ T cells sorted from blood, collected in a trial of the OX40 agonist ivuxolimab. The chain links TRBV6-1 to TRBJ1-3; TRBD1 aligns across 7 bases. CDR3 amino acids: CASSVTGDRGNTIYF. Here the CDR3 DNA reads TGTGCCAGCAGTGTCACAGGGGATCGTGGAAACACCATATATTTT.